This T cell receptor (beta chain) was sequenced in a study of blood T cell repertoires in COVID-19. Study information: The United States, Italy and Spain supplied acute and convalescent COVID-19 samples. PBMCs, B-cell-depleted T cells, or T cells provided the cDNA or gDNA that made up the material.

Some clones are missing from TCRdb's copy, which holds only in-frame ones; the method was immunoSEQ multiplex PCR. The sample has around 340,000 clones; around 83% are singletons. The CDR3 consists of 14 residues. J lost 5 bases, V lost 5 bases, and 7 bases had no gene match. The germline gives CDR1 SGHVS, CDR2 FNYEAQ. The TCR was taken from a man aged 25 to 40 with active or convalescent COVID-19. Sequenced material: peripheral blood. The V call is TRBV7-6, the J call TRBJ2-5, with 8 bases identical to TRBD1. CDR3 coding DNA: TGTGCCAGCAGCCCACCGACAGGGGCTGAGACCCAGTACTTC. It yields the protein CASSPPTGAETQYF.